Below are 30 T cell receptor beta chains sequenced from a single sample in a study of blood T cell repertoires in COVID-19. Assay used: immunoSEQ multiplex PCR; TCRdb lists only in-frame clones, some missing. This table has just over 650,000 clones, 85% to 90% appearing once. The sequencing input was peripheral blood. The receptors here all came from a woman aged 18-29 years with acute or convalescent COVID-19.

As concerns this clone: In the same sample, other DNA sequences code for this CDR3. The V gene is TRBV19, the J gene TRBJ1-1, with TRBD1 matching over 11 bases. The CDR3 has 13 residues. The germline CDR1 and CDR2 sequences are LNHDA and SQIVND (reference sequence). Trimming removed 6 bases from V and 3 bases from J; junction bases left unmatched: 0. CDR3 sequence (DNA): TGTGCCAGTAGGGGACAGGGGGACACTGAAGCTTTCTTT. The encoded protein is CASRGQGDTEAFF. Together with reference TRBV19 and TRBJ1-1, the CDR3 gives the full variable domain: DGGITQSPKYLFRKEGQNVTLSCEQNLNHDAMYWYRQDPGQGLRLIYYSQIVNDFQKGDIAEGYSVSREKKESFPLTVTSAQKNPTAFYLCASRGQGDTEAFFGQGTRLTVV.

The chain employs TRBV15 and TRBJ1-3, with D hard to call. With 0 bases removed from V and 1 base from J, the gap between germline ends came to 10 bases. Germline V lookup: CDR1 LNHNV, CDR2 YYDKDF (reference sequence). This CDR3 contains 16 residues. The CDR3 spells CATSRDLSGSGNTIYF. Here the CDR3 DNA reads TGTGCCACCAGCAGAGATCTCTCAGGTTCTGGAAACACCATATATTTT.

This chain links TRBV5-4 with TRBJ2-3; 8 positions match TRBD2. Germline loops: CDR1 SGHNT, CDR2 YYREEE (reference sequence). With 5 bases clipped from V and 0 bases from J, the junction kept 8 bases outside the gene matches. The CDR3 loop spans 16 amino acids. The CDR3 region is CASSSPKRGSTDTQYF. CDR3 sequence (DNA): TGTGCCAGCAGTTCGCCTAAGCGGGGGAGCACAGATACGCAGTATTTT. Drawing the rest from reference TRBV5-4 and TRBJ2-3, the complete variable domain is ETGVTQSPTHLIKTRGQQVTLRCSSQSGHNTVSWYQQALGQGPQFIFQYYREEENGRGNFPPRFSGLQFPNYSSELNVNALELDDSALYLCASSSPKRGSTDTQYFGPGTRLTVL.

V gene TRBV29-1 combines with J gene TRBJ1-1; unclear D gene. Trimming removed 4 bases from V and 2 bases from J, with 11 bases in between. This CDR3 is 13 amino acids long. Germline V gives CDR1 SQVTM, CDR2 ANQGSEA. In DNA, the CDR3 is TGCAGCGTTGTGGTGGGCACAAACACTGAAGCTTTCTTT. It yields the protein CSVVVGTNTEAFF.

V and J are TRBV3-1 (or the pseudogene TRBV3-2) and TRBJ1-2, with a possible D match to TRBD1 (5 bases). Germline V CDR1 and CDR2: LGHDT, YNNKEL (reference sequence). This CDR3 has 15 residues. Trimming shortened V by 6 bases and J by 5 bases, and 19 bases separated the two germline ends. The CDR3 loop is CASRLRDSTGYGYTF. In nucleotides, the CDR3 is TGTGCCAGCAGACTAAGAGACAGCACCGGGTATGGCTACACCTTC.

V usage is TRBV19 and J usage is TRBJ2-7; 7 bases are shared with TRBD2. CDR1 is LNHDA and CDR2 is SQIVND in the germline V gene (reference sequence). Germline trimming cut 3 bases from V and 0 bases from J; bases unmatched to any gene: 5. CDR3 size: 15 residues. In DNA form, the CDR3 reads TGTGCCAGTAGTATTGTGCGGGGGTACTCCTACGAGCAGTACTTC. Translated, it gives CASSIVRGYSYEQYF.

V is TRBV19 and J is TRBJ2-1, with 11 bases matching TRBD2. Germline V gene lookup returns CDR1 LNHDA and CDR2 SQIVND (reference sequence). The J segment lost 3 bases and the V segment lost 3 bases, leaving 10 bases of the junction unmatched. The CDR3 runs to 18 residues. The CDR3 sequence: CASSIGSSGGSFYNEQFF. CDR3 sequence (DNA): TGTGCCAGTAGTATCGGGTCTAGCGGGGGGTCTTTCTACAATGAGCAGTTCTTC.

The CDR3 DNA reads TGCGCCAGCAGCCGCCCTAGCGGGGGGGGAGATACGCAGTATTTT. Encoded protein: CASSRPSGGGDTQYF. This sequence joins TRBV4-1 and TRBJ2-3; the match to TRBD2 covers 12 bases. J gave up 5 bases and V 4 bases, and 4 bases lay outside the gene matches. CDR1 MGHRA and CDR2 YSYEKL come from the germline V gene. The CDR3 spans 15 residues.

J is TRBJ1-6 and V is TRBV7-9; the D is unclear. Germline lookup yields CDR1 SEHNR and CDR2 FQNEAQ (reference sequence). V was cut by 5 bases and J by 7 bases, with 12 bases left in between. CDR3 length equals 14 residues. DNA of the CDR3: TGTGCCAGCAGCGCTACAGCGGAGAATTCACCCCTCCACTTT. Protein sequence: CASSATAENSPLHF.

This sequence joins TRBV2 and TRBJ1-2; 7 nucleotides align to TRBD1. The CDR3 has 15 residues. V lost 3 bases and J lost 0; bases outside the gene matches: 4. The germline gives CDR1 SNHLY, CDR2 FYNNEI. The CDR3 sequence: CASSEEGTANYGYTF. CDR3 nucleotides: TGTGCCAGCAGTGAGGAGGGGACAGCTAACTATGGCTACACCTTC.

The chain couples TRBV7-9 to TRBJ2-3; 8 bases fit TRBD1. This CDR3 has 16 amino acids. V was clipped by 5 bases and J by 0 bases; unmatched bases: 7. Looked up from germline, CDR1 is SEHNR and CDR2 is FQNEAQ (reference sequence). The CDR3 sequence: CASSLDRGASTDTQYF. As DNA, the CDR3 is TGTGCCAGCAGCCTAGACAGGGGCGCTAGCACAGATACGCAGTATTTT.

The chain has TRBV5-1 and TRBJ1-1; D unclear. The CDR3 is made up of 14 amino acids. Per germline, CDR1 SGHRS and CDR2 YFSETQ. V was trimmed by 3 bases and J by 10 bases, leaving 19 bases between them. CDR3 region: CASSSLRVEAGAFF. The DNA for the CDR3 is TGCGCCAGCAGCTCCCTGAGGGTGGAGGCGGGAGCTTTCTTT.

This chain connects TRBV10-1 to TRBJ2-7, with TRBD1 identical over 8 bases. J was trimmed by 5 bases and V by 0 bases; bases with no gene match: 12. The germline CDR1 and CDR2 sequences are WNHNN and SYGVQD (reference sequence). This CDR3 has 17 amino acids. This chain's CDR3 is CASSESFETGEFHEQYF. CDR3 coding DNA: TGCGCCAGCAGTGAGTCCTTCGAGACAGGGGAGTTCCACGAGCAGTACTTC.

V gene TRBV19 combines with J gene TRBJ1-4, with TRBD1 matching 8 bases. CDR1 is LNHDA and CDR2 is SQIVND in the germline V gene (reference sequence). With V trimmed by 10 bases and J by 7 bases, 5 bases remained unmatched. CDR3 length: 12 amino acids. The DNA for the CDR3 is TGTGCCACCCGGACAGGGTTTGAAAAACTGTTTTTT. Amino acid sequence: CATRTGFEKLFF.

The CDR3, as DNA: TGTGCCAGCTCACGGACCGGGACTAGTATTCAAGAGACCCAGTACTTC. This sequence encodes CASSRTGTSIQETQYF. The chain joins TRBV18 to TRBJ2-5; 8 bases map to TRBD2. Trimming took 4 bases from V and 2 from J; bases not matched to a gene: 9. This CDR3 comprises 16 residues. The germline V gene encodes CDR1 KGHSH and CDR2 LQKENI.

This rearrangement joins TRBV10-3 to TRBJ1-1, with D possibly being TRBD1 (6 bases). Germline CDR1 reads ENHRY; CDR2 reads SYGVKD. The CDR3 is 13 residues long. Trimming left V 4 bases short and J 7 bases short, with 13 bases between. The chain's CDR3 is CAISGQGKGEAFF. The CDR3 DNA reads as TGTGCCATCAGTGGGCAGGGGAAGGGTGAAGCTTTCTTT.

The J gene is TRBJ2-1, the V gene TRBV6-5, with 11 bases lining up with TRBD2. The CDR3 extends over 15 amino acids. From germline, CDR1 is MNHEY and CDR2 SVGAGI. The trim removed 5 bases at V and 7 bases at J, leaving 7 bases unmatched. As DNA, the CDR3 is TGTGCCAGCAGTCATTATAGCGGGGGGGCTAATGAGCAGTTCTTC. It translates to CASSHYSGGANEQFF.

The rearrangement joins TRBV19 to TRBJ1-5, with 8 nucleotides matching TRBD1. After removal of 3 bases from V and 1 base from J, the junction contained 5 bases not matched to a gene. Germline-derived CDR1 and CDR2 are LNHDA and SQIVND (reference sequence). CDR3 length equals 16 residues. The CDR3 DNA is TGTGCCAGTAGTATGGGGGGACAGGCGAGCAATCAGCCCCAGCATTTT. It encodes CASSMGGQASNQPQHF.

The chain uses TRBV30 and TRBJ1-1, with 8 bases matching TRBD1. Germline CDR1 reads GTSNPN; CDR2 reads SVGIG (reference sequence). This CDR3 is 16 amino acids long. With 5 bases clipped from V and 5 bases from J, the junction kept 16 bases outside the gene matches. The CDR3 nucleotides read TGTGCCTGGGCCCTCCGAGGCAGGGGGCGGGTGACTGAAGCTTTCTTT. It specifies CAWALRGRGRVTEAFF.

V gene TRBV4-2 combines with J gene TRBJ2-3, with 11 bases identical to TRBD1. The CDR3 runs 17 residues. Germline V gene data show CDR1 as LGHNA and CDR2 as YNFKEQ. Trimming removed 0 bases from V and 7 bases from J; junction bases left unmatched: 9. The chain's CDR3 is CASSQDWGQGGINTQYF. The CDR3 DNA follows: TGTGCCAGCAGCCAAGATTGGGGACAGGGGGGAATTAATACGCAGTATTTT.

CDR3 bases: TGCAGCGTTGGCCGGACAGGTGACAAACAACTGCGCGGCTACACCTTC. The encoded protein is CSVGRTGDKQLRGYTF. This rearrangement joins TRBV29-1 to TRBJ1-2, with 7 bases fitting TRBD1. This CDR3 has 16 residues. The J segment lost 8 bases and the V segment lost 4 bases, leaving 19 bases of the junction unmatched. Germline values: CDR1 SQVTM, CDR2 ANQGSEA. The whole variable domain, remainder taken from reference TRBV29-1 and TRBJ1-2, is SAVISQKPSRDICQRGTSLTIQCQVDSQVTMMFWYRQQPGQSLTLIATANQGSEATYESGFVIDKFPISRPNLTFSTLTVSNMSPEDSSIYLCSVGRTGDKQLRGYTFGSGTRLTVV.

The V gene is TRBV15, the J gene TRBJ1-3, with D unresolved. This CDR3 region has 14 residues. Germline values: CDR1 LNHNV, CDR2 YYDKDF (reference sequence). Trimming pared 6 bases from V and 0 bases from J, leaving 9 bases between. The CDR3 nucleotides read TGTGCCACCAGGAGATCCAACTCTGGAAACACCATATATTTT. Amino acid sequence: CATRRSNSGNTIYF.

The V gene is TRBV6-5, the J gene TRBJ2-2; TRBD1 aligns across 9 bases. The CDR3 spans 16 residues. V was pared by 4 bases and J by 7 bases, with 10 bases of the junction left unmatched. Germline V gene data show CDR1 as MNHEY and CDR2 as SVGAGI. The chain's CDR3 is CASSSPRGQGIGELFF. The CDR3 nucleotides are TGTGCCAGCAGTTCCCCTAGGGGACAGGGAATCGGGGAGCTGTTTTTT.

The V and J genes are TRBV7-2 and TRBJ1-1; no reliable D call. The V gene's germline CDR1 is SGHTA and CDR2 FQGNSA. V was shortened by 6 bases and J by 2 bases, with 13 bases between the two germline ends. CDR3 length: 14 amino acids. This chain's CDR3 is CASSNNALNTEAFF. The CDR3 coding sequence is TGTGCCAGCAGTAATAACGCCCTAAACACTGAAGCTTTCTTT. The variable domain in full, completed from reference TRBV7-2 and TRBJ1-1, reads GAGVSQSPSNKVTEKGKDVELRCDPISGHTALYWYRQSLGQGLEFLIYFQGNSAPDKSGLPSDRFSAERTGGSVSTLTIQRTQQEDSAVYLCASSNNALNTEAFFGQGTRLTVV.

The chain recombines TRBV28 with TRBJ2-7, with a possible D match to TRBD1 (6 bases). V lost 3 bases, J lost 3 bases, and 18 bases lay in between. CDR1 is MDHEN and CDR2 is SYDVKM in the germline V gene. CDR3 length: 16 residues. In DNA, the CDR3 is TGTGCCAGCAGTTTCCCGACAGGTCGCCCCGACTACGAGCAGTACTTC. This codes for CASSFPTGRPDYEQYF. Complete variable domain (other parts from reference TRBV28 and TRBJ2-7): DVKVTQSSRYLVKRTGEKVFLECVQDMDHENMFWYRQDPGLGLRLIYFSYDVKMKEKGDIPEGYSVSREKKERFSLILESASTNQTSMYLCASSFPTGRPDYEQYFGPGTRLTVT.

V gene TRBV9 combines with J gene TRBJ2-3; TRBD1 is a possible D gene (6 bases). Trimming shortened V by 4 bases and J by 4 bases, and 19 bases separated the two germline ends. The CDR3 covers 16 residues. Germline CDR1 reads SGDLS; CDR2 reads YYNGEE. The DNA of the CDR3 is TGTGCCAGCAGCTATATGCAGGGGCGGTCAGCAGATACGCAGTATTTT. The encoded protein is CASSYMQGRSADTQYF.

V usage is TRBV19 and J usage is TRBJ1-4; D ambiguous. V was shortened by 3 bases and J by 3 bases, with 8 bases between the two germline ends. Per the germline V gene, CDR1 is LNHDA and CDR2 is SQIVND (reference sequence). CDR3 length: 14 amino acids. The DNA for the CDR3 is TGTGCCAGTAGTATCAGGCAGTCTAATGAAAAACTGTTTTTT. This translates into CASSIRQSNEKLFF.

Worth noting for this clone: Additional DNA sequences in this sample encode the identical CDR3. The CDR3: CASSLGTGGVYGYTF. CDR3 bases: TGTGCCAGCAGCCTGGGGACAGGGGGAGTTTATGGCTACACCTTC. The rearrangement joins TRBV27 to TRBJ1-2; 11 bases are shared with TRBD1. Germline CDR1 and CDR2: MNHEY and SMNVEV (reference sequence). Trimming cost V 6 bases and J 5 bases; bases outside gene matches: 8. CDR3 length: 15 amino acids.

The chain joins TRBV5-1 to TRBJ1-1; 7 nucleotides line up with TRBD1. The germline V gene has CDR1 SGHRS and CDR2 YFSETQ. V shed 4 bases and J 5 bases; nucleotides not matched to a gene: 8. The CDR3 spans 14 residues. This chain's CDR3 is CASSIDPTGTEAFF. Written as DNA, the CDR3 is TGCGCCAGCAGCATCGATCCGACAGGGACTGAAGCTTTCTTT. The variable domain in full, with the rest retrieved from reference TRBV5-1 and TRBJ1-1, is KAGVTQTPRYLIKTRGQQVTLSCSPISGHRSVSWYQQTPGQGLQFLFEYFSETQRNKGNFPGRFSGRQFSNSRSEMNVSTLELGDSALYLCASSIDPTGTEAFFGQGTRLTVV.

The rearrangement joins TRBV7-3 to TRBJ2-7; 10 nucleotides match TRBD1. This CDR3 spans 15 amino acids. Germline trimming cut 0 bases from V and 3 bases from J; bases unmatched to any gene: 2. Germline V lookup: CDR1 SGHTA, CDR2 FQGTGA. As DNA, the CDR3 is TGTGCCAGCAGCTTAACGACAGGGGGCAACTACGAGCAGTACTTC. This sequence encodes CASSLTTGGNYEQYF.